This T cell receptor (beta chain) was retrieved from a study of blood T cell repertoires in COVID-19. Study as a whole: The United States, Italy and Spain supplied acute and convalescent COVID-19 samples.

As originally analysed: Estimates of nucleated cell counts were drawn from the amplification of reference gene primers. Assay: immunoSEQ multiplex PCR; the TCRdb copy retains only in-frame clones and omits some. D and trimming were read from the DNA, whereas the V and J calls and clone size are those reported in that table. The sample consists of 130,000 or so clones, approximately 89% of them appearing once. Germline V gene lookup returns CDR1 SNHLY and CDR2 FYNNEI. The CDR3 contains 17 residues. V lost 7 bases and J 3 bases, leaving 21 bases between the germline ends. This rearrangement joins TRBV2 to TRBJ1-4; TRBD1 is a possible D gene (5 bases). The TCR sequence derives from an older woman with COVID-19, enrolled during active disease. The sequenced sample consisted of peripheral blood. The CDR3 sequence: CASTPGRLEGPNEKLFF. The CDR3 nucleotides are TGTGCCAGCACCCCGGGGAGATTGGAGGGGCCTAATGAAAAACTGTTTTTT.